This T cell receptor beta chain was documented in a study of blood T cell repertoires in COVID-19. The CDR3 has 15 amino acids. CDR1 and CDR2 (germline): MNHEY, SMNVEV (reference sequence). The germline V and J ends were trimmed by 4 bases and 2 bases, with 12 bases remaining between them. Sequencing used immunoSEQ multiplex PCR; TCRdb keeps in-frame clones, though not all of them. The table lists roughly 410,000 clones, approximately 91% of them singletons. Sequenced sample: peripheral blood. This sequence originates from a middle-aged woman with COVID-19, enrolled during active disease. V and J are TRBV27 and TRBJ2-1, with D tentatively TRBD1 (6 bases). The CDR3 region is CASSWEQGTYNEQFF. The DNA for the CDR3 is TGTGCCAGCAGTTGGGAACAGGGTACCTACAATGAGCAGTTCTTC.